This T cell receptor (beta chain) was retrieved from a study of cytomegalovirus exposure and HLA in healthy donors. Of note for this clone: What it recognizes is unknown.

The study, taken as a whole, reports: The authors excluded some V segments, including TRBV6-2 and TRBV6-3, as indistinguishable. Association of 16,951 TCR beta sequences with HLA alleles was found at 0.05 false discovery rate in a later analysis.

Primers: 60 Vbeta forward and 13 Jbeta reverse. Generated by immunoSEQ multiplex PCR, the TCRdb table keeps only in-frame clones and is missing some. Here the sample spans about 100,000 clones, 78% being singletons. This CDR3 contains 15 residues. The V gene's germline CDR1 is MNHEY and CDR2 SVGAGI. Trimming pared 9 bases from V and 5 bases from J, leaving 22 bases between. The V and J genes are TRBV6-5 and TRBJ1-1, with unresolved D. The TCR was taken from a woman aged 35 to 49 in good health and CMV-seronegative. The sequenced material came from PBMCs. The CDR3, as DNA: TGTGCCAGTAAACATCAGGCCAAGCGGAGGACTGAAGCTTTCTTT. Its translation: CASKHQAKRRTEAFF.